One TCR beta chain is described in this entry. What it binds is unknown. The data derive from a study of PD-1 blockade in classical Hodgkin lymphoma. Trimming pared 0 bases from V and 0 bases from J, leaving 10 bases between. Germline values: CDR1 SGHRS, CDR2 YFSETQ. The CDR3 contains 16 residues. Sequencing used immunoSEQ multiplex PCR; TCRdb keeps in-frame clones, though not all of them. The sample shows about 30,000 clones, 90% to 95% of them seen only once. Findings of the study overall: Newly diagnosed patients reportedly trailed healthy donors in baseline TCR diversity.

Documented time point: newly diagnosed, previously untreated cHL patient sample. Peripheral samples used as comparators were newly diagnosed, untreated classical Hodgkin lymphoma PBMCs. This sequence was found in a human donor with classical Hodgkin lymphoma. The chain combines TRBV5-1 with TRBJ1-5; D is unresolved. Specimen: peripheral blood mononuclear cells (PBMCs). CDR3 nucleotides: TGCGCCAGCAGCTTGGCGGGGAGTTATAGCAATCAGCCCCAGCATTTT. Encoded protein: CASSLAGSYSNQPQHF.